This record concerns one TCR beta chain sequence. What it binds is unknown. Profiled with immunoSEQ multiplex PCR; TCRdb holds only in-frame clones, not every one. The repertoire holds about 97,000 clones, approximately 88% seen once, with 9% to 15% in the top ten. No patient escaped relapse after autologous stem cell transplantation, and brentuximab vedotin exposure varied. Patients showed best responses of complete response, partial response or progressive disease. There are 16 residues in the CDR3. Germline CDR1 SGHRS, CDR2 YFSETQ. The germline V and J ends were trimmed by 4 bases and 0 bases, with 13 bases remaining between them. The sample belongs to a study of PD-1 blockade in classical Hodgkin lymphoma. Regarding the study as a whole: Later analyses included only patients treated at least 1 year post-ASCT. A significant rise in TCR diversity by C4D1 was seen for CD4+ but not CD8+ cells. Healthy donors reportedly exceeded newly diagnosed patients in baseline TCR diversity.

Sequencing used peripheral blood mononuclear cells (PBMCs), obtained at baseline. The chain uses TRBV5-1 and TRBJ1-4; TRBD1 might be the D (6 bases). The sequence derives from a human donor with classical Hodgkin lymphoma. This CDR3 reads CASSPSKGATNEKLFF. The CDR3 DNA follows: TGCGCCAGCAGCCCCTCAAAGGGGGCAACTAATGAAAAACTGTTTTTT.